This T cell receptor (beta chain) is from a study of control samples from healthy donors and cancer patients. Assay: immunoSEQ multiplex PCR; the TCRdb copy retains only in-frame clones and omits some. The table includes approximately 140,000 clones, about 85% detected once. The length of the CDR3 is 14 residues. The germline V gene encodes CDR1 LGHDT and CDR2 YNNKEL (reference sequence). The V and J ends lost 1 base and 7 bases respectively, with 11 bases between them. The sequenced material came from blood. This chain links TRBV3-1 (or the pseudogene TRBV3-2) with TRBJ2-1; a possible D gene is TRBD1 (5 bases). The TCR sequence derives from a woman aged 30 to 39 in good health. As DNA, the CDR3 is TGTGCCAGCAGCCAAGGGATAGGGGCGAATGAGCAGTTCTTC. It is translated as CASSQGIGANEQFF.